What follows is one TCR beta chain and its context. Antigen specificity is unknown. A second PCR of roughly 6 to 12 cycles used a sample-barcoded 5' primer and a J-beta primer mix. Via MiXCR, TCRdb re-called the 5' RACE reads, giving one row per CDR3 protein. The sample has 600,000 to 1,000,000 distinct CDR3 sequences, 25% seen once. The sample originates from a study of blood T cells in healthy people across ages. The study, taken as a whole, reports: Naive T cell percentage by flow cytometry tracked strongly with beta diversity.

V trimming: 4 bases; J trimming: 2 bases; junction bases outside the gene matches: 9. CDR1 and CDR2 (germline): SQVTM, ANQGSEA. The CDR3 runs to 15 residues. These data were also reused for a study on T cells of mothers and their children. From that report: Three healthy Caucasian mothers and their six children donated.

The receptor was derived from a boy aged 5-17 years in good health. The chain employs TRBV29-1 and TRBJ2-3, with 7 positions matching TRBD1. Sequencing input: blood. The DNA of the CDR3 is TGCAGCGTTGGGACAGGCCCCAAGAACACAGATACGCAGTATTTT. Encoded protein: CSVGTGPKNTDTQYF.